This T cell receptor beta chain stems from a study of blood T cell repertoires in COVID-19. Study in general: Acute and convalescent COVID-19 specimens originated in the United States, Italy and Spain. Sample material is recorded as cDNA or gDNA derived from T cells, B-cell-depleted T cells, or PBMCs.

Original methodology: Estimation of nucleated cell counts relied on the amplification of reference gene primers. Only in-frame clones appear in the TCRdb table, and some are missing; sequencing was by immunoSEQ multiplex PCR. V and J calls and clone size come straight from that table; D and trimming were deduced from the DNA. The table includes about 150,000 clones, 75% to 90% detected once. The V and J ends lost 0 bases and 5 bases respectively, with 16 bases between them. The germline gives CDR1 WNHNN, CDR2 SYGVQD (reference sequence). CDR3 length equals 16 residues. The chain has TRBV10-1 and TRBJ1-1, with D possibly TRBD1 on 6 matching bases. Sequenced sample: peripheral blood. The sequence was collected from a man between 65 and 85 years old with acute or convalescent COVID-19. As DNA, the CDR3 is TGCGCCAGCAGTGAGTCATCCCAGGGGATCGTGACTGAAGCTTTCTTT. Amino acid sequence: CASSESSQGIVTEAFF.